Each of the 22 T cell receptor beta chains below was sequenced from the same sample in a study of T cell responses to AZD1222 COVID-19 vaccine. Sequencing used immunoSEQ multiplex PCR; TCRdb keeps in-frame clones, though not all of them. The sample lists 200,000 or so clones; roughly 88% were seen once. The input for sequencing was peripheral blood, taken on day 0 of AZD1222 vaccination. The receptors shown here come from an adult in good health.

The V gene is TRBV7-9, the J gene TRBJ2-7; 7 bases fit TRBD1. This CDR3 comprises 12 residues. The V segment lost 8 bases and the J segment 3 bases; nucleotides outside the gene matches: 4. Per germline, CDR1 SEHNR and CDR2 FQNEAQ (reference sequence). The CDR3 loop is CASGDSLYEQYF. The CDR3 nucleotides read TGTGCCAGCGGGGACAGCCTCTACGAGCAGTACTTC.

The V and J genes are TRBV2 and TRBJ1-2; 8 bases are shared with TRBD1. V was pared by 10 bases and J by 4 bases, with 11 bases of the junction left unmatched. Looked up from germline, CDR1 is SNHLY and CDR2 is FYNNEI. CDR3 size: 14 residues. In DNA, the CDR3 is TGTGCCATACCAGGACAGGGACAACTCTATGGCTACACCTTC. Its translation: CAIPGQGQLYGYTF.

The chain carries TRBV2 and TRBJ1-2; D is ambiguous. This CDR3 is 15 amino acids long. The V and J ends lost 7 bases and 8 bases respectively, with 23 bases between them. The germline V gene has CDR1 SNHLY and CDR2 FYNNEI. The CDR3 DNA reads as TGTGCCAGCAACCTAAAAAGACCCTCCGTTTGGGGCTACACCTTC. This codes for CASNLKRPSVWGYTF.

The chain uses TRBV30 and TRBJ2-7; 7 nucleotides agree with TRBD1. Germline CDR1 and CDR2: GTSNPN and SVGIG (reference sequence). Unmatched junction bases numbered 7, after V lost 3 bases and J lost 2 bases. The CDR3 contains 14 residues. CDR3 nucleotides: TGTGCCTGGAGGGGACAGCATATAACCTACGAGCAGTACTTC. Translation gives CAWRGQHITYEQYF.

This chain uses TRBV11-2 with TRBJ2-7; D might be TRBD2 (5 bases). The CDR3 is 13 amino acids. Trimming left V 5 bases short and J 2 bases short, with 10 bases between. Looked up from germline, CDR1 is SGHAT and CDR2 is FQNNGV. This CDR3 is CASSRDYAYEQYF. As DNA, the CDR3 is TGTGCCAGCAGCCGTGACTATGCCTACGAGCAGTACTTC. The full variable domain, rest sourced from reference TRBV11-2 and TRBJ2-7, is EAGVAQSPRYKIIEKRQSVAFWCNPISGHATLYWYQQILGQGPKLLIQFQNNGVVDDSQLPKDRFSAERLKGVDSTLKIQPAKLEDSAVYLCASSRDYAYEQYFGPGTRLTVT.

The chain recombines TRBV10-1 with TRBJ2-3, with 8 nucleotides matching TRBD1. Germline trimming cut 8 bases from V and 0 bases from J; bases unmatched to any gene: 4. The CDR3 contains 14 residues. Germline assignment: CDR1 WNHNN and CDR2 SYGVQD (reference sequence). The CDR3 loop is CASAQGASTDTQYF. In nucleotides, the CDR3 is TGCGCCAGCGCCCAGGGGGCCAGCACAGATACGCAGTATTTT.

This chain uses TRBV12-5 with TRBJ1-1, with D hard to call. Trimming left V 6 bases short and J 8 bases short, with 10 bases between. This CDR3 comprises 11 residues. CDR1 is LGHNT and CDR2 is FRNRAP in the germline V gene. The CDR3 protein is CASGRGLEAFF. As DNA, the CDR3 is TGTGCTAGTGGAAGAGGACTGGAAGCTTTCTTT.

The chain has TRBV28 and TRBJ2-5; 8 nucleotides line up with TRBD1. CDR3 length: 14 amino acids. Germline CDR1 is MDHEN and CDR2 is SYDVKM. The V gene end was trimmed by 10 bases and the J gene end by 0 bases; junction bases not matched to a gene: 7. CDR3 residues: CAIGDRQDQETQYF. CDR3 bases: TGTGCCATCGGGGACAGGCAAGACCAAGAGACCCAGTACTTC.

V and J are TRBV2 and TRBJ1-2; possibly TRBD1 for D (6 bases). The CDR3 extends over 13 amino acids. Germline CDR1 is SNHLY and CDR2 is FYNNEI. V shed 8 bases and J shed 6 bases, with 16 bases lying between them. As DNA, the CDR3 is TGTGCCAGCGCGTCAGGGGTAATTAATGGCTACACCTTC. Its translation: CASASGVINGYTF.

The CDR3 DNA follows: TGTGCCAGCAGCCAAGGTCGGCGATGGAATGAGCAGTTCTTC. This encodes CASSQGRRWNEQFF. This rearrangement joins TRBV3-1 (or the pseudogene TRBV3-2) to TRBJ2-1, with D unresolved. Per germline, CDR1 LGHDT and CDR2 YNNKEL (reference sequence). V was clipped by 1 base and J by 7 bases, with 11 bases between them. This CDR3 contains 14 residues.

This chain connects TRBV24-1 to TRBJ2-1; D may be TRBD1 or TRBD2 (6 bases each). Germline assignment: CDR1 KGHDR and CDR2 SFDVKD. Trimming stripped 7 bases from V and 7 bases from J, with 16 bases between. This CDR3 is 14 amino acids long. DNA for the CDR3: TGTGCCACCAGCAAGGGGGGTTACGAGAATGAGCAGTTCTTC. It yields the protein CATSKGGYENEQFF.

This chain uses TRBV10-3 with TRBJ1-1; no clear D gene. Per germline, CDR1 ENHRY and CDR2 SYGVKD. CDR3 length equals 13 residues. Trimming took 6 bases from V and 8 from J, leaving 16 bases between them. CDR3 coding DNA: TGTGCCATCAGCCCCGGTCGGCCTGTGGAAGCTTTCTTT. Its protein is CAISPGRPVEAFF.

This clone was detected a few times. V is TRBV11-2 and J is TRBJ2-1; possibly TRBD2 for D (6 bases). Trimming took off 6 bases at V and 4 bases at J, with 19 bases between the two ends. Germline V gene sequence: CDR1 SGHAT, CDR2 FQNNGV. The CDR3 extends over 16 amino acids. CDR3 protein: CASRAAGTAPYNEQFF. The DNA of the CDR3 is TGTGCCAGCAGAGCCGCCGGGACTGCCCCTTACAATGAGCAGTTCTTC. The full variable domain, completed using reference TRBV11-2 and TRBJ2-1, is EAGVAQSPRYKIIEKRQSVAFWCNPISGHATLYWYQQILGQGPKLLIQFQNNGVVDDSQLPKDRFSAERLKGVDSTLKIQPAKLEDSAVYLCASRAAGTAPYNEQFFGPGTRLTVL.

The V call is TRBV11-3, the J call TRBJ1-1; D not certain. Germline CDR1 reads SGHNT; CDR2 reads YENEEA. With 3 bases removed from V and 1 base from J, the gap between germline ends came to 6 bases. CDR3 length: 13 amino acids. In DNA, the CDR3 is TGTGCCAGCAGCTTCACACAGAACACTGAAGCTTTCTTT. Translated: CASSFTQNTEAFF.

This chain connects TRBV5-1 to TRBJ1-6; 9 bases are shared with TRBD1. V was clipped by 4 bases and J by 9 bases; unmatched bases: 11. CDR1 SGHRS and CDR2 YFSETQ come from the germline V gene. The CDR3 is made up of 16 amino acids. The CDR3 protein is CASSINSGQGTSPLHF. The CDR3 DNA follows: TGCGCCAGCAGCATTAATTCGGGACAGGGCACTTCACCCCTCCACTTT. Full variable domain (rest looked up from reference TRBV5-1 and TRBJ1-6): KAGVTQTPRYLIKTRGQQVTLSCSPISGHRSVSWYQQTPGQGLQFLFEYFSETQRNKGNFPGRFSGRQFSNSRSEMNVSTLELGDSALYLCASSINSGQGTSPLHFGNGTRLTVT.

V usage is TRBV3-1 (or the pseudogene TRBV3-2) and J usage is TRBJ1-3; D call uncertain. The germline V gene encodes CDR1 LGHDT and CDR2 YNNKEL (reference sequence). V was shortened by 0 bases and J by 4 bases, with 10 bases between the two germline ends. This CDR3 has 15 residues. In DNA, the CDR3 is TGTGCCAGCAGCCAAGATTTGCTAACGGGAAACACCATATATTTT. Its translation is CASSQDLLTGNTIYF.

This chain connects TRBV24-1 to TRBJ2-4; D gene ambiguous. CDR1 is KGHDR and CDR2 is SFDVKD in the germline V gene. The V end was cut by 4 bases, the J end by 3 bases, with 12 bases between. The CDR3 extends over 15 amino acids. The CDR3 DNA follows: TGTGCCACCAGTGACCCGGCTGAAGGCAAAAACATTCAGTACTTC. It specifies CATSDPAEGKNIQYF.

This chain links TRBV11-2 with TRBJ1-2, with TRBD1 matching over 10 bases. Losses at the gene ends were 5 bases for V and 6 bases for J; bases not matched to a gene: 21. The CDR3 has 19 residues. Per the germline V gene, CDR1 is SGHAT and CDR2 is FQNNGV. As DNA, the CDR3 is TGTGCCAGCAGCCCTCGCATGCCGGGACAGGGGTATTCCTGGCATGGCTACACCTTC. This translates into CASSPRMPGQGYSWHGYTF.

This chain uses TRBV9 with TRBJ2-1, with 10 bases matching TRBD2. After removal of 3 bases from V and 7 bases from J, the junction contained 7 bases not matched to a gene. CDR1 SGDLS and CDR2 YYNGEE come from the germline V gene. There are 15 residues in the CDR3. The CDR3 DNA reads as TGTGCCAGCAGCGCCCTAGCGGGGGATCTTAATGAGCAGTTCTTC. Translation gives CASSALAGDLNEQFF.

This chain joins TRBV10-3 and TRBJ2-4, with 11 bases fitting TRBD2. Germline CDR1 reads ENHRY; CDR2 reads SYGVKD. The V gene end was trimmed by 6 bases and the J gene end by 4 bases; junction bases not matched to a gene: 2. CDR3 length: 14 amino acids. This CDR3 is CAIRTSGEKNIQYF. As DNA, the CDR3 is TGTGCCATCAGGACTAGCGGGGAAAAAAACATTCAGTACTTC.

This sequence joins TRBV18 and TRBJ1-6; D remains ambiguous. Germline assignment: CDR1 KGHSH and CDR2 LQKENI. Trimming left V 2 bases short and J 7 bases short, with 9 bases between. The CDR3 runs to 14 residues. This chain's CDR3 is CASSPGSLNSPLHF. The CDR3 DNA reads TGTGCCAGCTCACCAGGCAGCCTAAATTCACCCCTCCACTTT.

CDR3: CASSEGQASYNEQFF. CDR3 in DNA: TGTGCCAGCAGTGAAGGGCAGGCTTCCTACAATGAGCAGTTCTTC. The V gene is TRBV2, the J gene TRBJ2-1; D not resolved. Germline lookup yields CDR1 SNHLY and CDR2 FYNNEI. CDR3 length: 15 amino acids. Deletions cut 1 base from V and 1 base from J, with 8 bases between.